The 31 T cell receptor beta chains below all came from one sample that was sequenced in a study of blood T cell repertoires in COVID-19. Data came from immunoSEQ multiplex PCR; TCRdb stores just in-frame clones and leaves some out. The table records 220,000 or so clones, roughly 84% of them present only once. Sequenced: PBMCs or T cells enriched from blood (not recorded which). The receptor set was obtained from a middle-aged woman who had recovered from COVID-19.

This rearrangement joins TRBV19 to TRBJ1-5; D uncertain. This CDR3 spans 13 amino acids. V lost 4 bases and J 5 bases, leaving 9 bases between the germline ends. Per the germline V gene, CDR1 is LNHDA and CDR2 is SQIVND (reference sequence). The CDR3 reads CASSTIADQPQHF. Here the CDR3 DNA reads TGTGCCAGTAGTACTATCGCTGATCAGCCCCAGCATTTT.

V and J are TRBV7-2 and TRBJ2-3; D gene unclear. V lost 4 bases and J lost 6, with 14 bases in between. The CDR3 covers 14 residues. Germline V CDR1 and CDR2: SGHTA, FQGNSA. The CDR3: CASSSTLTGDTQYF. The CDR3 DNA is TGTGCCAGCAGCTCCACCCTTACCGGGGATACGCAGTATTTT.

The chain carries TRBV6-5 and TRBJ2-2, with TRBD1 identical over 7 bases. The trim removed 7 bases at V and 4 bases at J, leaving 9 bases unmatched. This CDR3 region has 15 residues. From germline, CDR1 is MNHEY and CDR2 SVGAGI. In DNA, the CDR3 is TGTGCCAGCATTAGTGAAAGGGGGCGCACCGGGGAGCTGTTTTTT. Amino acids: CASISERGRTGELFF.

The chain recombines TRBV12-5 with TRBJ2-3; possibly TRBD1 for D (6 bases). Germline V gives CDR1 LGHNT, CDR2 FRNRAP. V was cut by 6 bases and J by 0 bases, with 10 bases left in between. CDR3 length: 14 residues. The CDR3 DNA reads TGTGCTAGTGGCCGGACAGAAAGCACAGATACGCAGTATTTT. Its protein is CASGRTESTDTQYF. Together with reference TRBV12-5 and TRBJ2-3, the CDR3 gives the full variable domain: DARVTQTPRHKVTEMGQEVTMRCQPILGHNTVFWYRQTMMQGLELLAYFRNRAPLDDSGMPKDRFSAEMPDATLATLKIQPSEPRDSAVYFCASGRTESTDTQYFGPGTRLTVL.

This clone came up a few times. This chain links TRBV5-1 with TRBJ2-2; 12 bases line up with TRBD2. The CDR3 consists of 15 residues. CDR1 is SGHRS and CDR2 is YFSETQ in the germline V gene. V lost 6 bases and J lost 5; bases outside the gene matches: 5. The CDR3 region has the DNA TGCGCCAGCACGCTGCTAGCGGGAGGGACCGGGGAGCTGTTTTTT. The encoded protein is CASTLLAGGTGELFF. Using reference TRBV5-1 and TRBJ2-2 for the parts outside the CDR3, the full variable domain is KAGVTQTPRYLIKTRGQQVTLSCSPISGHRSVSWYQQTPGQGLQFLFEYFSETQRNKGNFPGRFSGRQFSNSRSEMNVSTLELGDSALYLCASTLLAGGTGELFFGEGSRLTVL.

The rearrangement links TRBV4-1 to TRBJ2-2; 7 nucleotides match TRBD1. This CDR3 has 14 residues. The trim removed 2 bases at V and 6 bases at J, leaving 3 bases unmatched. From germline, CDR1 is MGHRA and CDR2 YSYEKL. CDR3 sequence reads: CASSQSTGSGELFF. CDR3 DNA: TGCGCCAGCAGCCAATCGACAGGGTCCGGGGAGCTGTTTTTT.

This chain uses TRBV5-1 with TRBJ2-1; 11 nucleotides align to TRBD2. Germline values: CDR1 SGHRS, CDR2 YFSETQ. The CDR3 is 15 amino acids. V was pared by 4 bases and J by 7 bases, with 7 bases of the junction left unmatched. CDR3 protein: CASSVLAGVGNEQFF. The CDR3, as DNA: TGCGCCAGCAGCGTACTAGCGGGAGTGGGGAATGAGCAGTTCTTC.

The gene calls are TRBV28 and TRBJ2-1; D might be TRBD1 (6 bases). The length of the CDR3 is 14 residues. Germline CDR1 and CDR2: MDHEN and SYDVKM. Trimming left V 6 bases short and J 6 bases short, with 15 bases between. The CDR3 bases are TGTGCCAGCAGACGCCCCCAGGGGCGCAATGAGCAGTTCTTC. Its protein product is CASRRPQGRNEQFF.

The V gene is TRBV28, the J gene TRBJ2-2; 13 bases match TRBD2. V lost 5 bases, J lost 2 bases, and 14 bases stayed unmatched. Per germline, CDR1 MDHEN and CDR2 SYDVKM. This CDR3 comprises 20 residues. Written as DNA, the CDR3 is TGTGCCAGCAGTCCGCCGATACTAGCGGGAGGGCCTAAAAACACCGGGGAGCTGTTTTTT. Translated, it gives CASSPPILAGGPKNTGELFF. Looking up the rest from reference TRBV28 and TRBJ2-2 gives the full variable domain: DVKVTQSSRYLVKRTGEKVFLECVQDMDHENMFWYRQDPGLGLRLIYFSYDVKMKEKGDIPEGYSVSREKKERFSLILESASTNQTSMYLCASSPPILAGGPKNTGELFFGEGSRLTVL.

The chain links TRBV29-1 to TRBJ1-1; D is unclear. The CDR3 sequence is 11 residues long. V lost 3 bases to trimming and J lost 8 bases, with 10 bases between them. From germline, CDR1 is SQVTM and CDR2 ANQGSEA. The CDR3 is CSVEANSEAFF. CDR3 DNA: TGCAGCGTTGAGGCAAATAGCGAAGCTTTCTTT.

The CDR3 spells CASNSGQEETQYF. The CDR3 bases are TGTGCCAGCAATTCAGGGCAGGAAGAGACCCAGTACTTC. The J gene is TRBJ2-5, the V gene TRBV28; possible D gene TRBD1, 5 bases. With 7 bases removed from V and 3 bases from J, the gap between germline ends came to 12 bases. The length of the CDR3 is 13 residues. The V gene's germline CDR1 is MDHEN and CDR2 SYDVKM.

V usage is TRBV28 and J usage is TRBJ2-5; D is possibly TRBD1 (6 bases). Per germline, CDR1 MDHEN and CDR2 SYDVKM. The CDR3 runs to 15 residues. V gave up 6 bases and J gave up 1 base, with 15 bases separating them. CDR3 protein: CASSRTGITQETQYF. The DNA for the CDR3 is TGTGCCAGCAGCCGTACAGGGATTACCCAAGAGACCCAGTACTTC.

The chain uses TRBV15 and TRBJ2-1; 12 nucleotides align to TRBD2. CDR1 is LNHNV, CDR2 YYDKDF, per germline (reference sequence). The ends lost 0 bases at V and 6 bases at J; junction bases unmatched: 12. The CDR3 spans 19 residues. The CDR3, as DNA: TGTGCCACCAGCAGAGATCTGATCACTAGCGGGAGGCAAAGCAATGAGCAGTTCTTC. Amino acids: CATSRDLITSGRQSNEQFF.

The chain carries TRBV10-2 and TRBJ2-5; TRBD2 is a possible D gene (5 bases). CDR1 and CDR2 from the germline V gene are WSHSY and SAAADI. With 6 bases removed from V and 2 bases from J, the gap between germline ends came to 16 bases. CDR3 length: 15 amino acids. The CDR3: CASSLAAGGQETQYF. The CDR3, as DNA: TGCGCCAGCAGCCTAGCCGCGGGCGGGCAAGAGACCCAGTACTTC.

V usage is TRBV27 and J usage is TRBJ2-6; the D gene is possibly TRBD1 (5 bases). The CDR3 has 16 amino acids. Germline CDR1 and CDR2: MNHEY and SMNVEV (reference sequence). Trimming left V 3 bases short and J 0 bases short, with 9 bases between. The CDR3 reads CASSLRQSSGANVLTF. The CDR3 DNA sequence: TGTGCCAGCAGTTTGCGACAGAGCTCTGGGGCCAACGTCCTGACTTTC.

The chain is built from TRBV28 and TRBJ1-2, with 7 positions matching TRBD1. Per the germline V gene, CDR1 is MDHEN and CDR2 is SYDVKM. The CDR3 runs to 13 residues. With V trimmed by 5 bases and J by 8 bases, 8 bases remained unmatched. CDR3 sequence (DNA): TGTGCCAGCAGTGCACCGGGACAGCAAGGCTACACCTTC. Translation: CASSAPGQQGYTF.

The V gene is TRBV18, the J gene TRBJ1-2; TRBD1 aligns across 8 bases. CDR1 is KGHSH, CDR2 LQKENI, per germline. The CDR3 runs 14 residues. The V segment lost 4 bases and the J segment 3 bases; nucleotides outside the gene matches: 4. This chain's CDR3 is CASSLQGADYGYTF. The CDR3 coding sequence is TGTGCCAGCTCACTCCAGGGGGCTGACTATGGCTACACCTTC.

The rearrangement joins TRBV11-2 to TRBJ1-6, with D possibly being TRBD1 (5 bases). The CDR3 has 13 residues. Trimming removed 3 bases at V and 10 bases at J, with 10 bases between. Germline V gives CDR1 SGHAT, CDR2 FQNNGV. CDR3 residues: CASSFSQVSPLHF. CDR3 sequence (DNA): TGTGCCAGCAGCTTTTCACAGGTCTCACCCCTCCACTTT.

CDR3 in DNA: TGTGCCAGCTCCCGGGATCTTAATTCACCCCTCCACTTT. It translates to CASSRDLNSPLHF. The chain joins TRBV18 to TRBJ1-6; D unclear. The CDR3 length is 13 residues. Per the germline V gene, CDR1 is KGHSH and CDR2 is LQKENI. The V end lost 6 bases, the J end lost 6 bases, and 9 bases lay between the germline ends.

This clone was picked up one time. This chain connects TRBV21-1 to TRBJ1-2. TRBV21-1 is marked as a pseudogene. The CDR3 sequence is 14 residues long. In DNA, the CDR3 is TGTGCCAGCAGCAAAGGCGCGAGGGGAGGCGGCTACACCTTC. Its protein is CASSKGARGGGYTF.

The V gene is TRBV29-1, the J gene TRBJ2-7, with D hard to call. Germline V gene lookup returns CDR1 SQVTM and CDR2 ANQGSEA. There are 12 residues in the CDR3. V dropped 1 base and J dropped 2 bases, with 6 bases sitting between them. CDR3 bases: TGCAGCGTTGAAGGGCAGACCTACGAGCAGTACTTC. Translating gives CSVEGQTYEQYF.

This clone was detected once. The CDR3 reads CASSRTVNEQFF. In DNA form, the CDR3 reads TGTGCCAGCAGTCGTACTGTCAATGAGCAGTTCTTC. The rearrangement uses TRBV28 and TRBJ2-1; no firm D call. CDR3 length: 12 residues. The germline V gene has CDR1 MDHEN and CDR2 SYDVKM. Trimming removed 5 bases at V and 6 bases at J, with 8 bases between.

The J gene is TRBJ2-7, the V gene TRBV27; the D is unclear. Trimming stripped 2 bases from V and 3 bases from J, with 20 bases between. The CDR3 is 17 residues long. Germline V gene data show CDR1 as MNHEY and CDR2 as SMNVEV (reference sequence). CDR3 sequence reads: CASSLTGTRIGDYEQYF. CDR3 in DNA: TGTGCCAGCAGTTTAACCGGAACGCGAATAGGAGACTACGAGCAGTACTTC.

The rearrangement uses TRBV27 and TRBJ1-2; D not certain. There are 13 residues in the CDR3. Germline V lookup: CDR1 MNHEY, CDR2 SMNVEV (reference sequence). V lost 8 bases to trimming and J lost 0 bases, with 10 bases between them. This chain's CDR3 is CASRSPANYGYTF. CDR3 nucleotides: TGTGCCAGCCGGAGCCCCGCTAACTATGGCTACACCTTC.

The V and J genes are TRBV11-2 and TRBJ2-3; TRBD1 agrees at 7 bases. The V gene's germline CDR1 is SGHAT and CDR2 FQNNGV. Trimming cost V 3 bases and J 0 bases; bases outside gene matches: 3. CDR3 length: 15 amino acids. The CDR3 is CASSLTGQSTDTQYF. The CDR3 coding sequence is TGTGCCAGCAGCTTGACGGGACAGAGCACAGATACGCAGTATTTT.

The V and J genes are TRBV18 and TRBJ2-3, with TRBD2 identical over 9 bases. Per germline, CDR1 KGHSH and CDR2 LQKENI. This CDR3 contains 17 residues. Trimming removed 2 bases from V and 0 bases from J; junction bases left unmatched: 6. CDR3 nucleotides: TGTGCCAGCTCACCAATTGAGACTAGCGGAAGCACAGATACGCAGTATTTT. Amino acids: CASSPIETSGSTDTQYF.

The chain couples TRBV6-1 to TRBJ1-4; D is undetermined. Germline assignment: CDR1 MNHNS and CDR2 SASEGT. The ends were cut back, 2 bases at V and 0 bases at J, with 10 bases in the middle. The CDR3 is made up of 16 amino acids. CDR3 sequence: CASSERRRPTNEKLFF. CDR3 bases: TGTGCCAGCAGTGAAAGGAGGCGTCCAACTAATGAAAAACTGTTTTTT.

The CDR3 DNA is TGTGCCAGTAGTATTGACGGCAGGGGCAACTATGGCTACACCTTC. Its translation is CASSIDGRGNYGYTF. The rearrangement links TRBV19 to TRBJ1-2, with D perhaps matching TRBD1 (6 bases). CDR1 and CDR2 (germline): LNHDA, SQIVND (reference sequence). The CDR3 has 15 residues. V was trimmed by 3 bases and J by 2 bases, leaving 13 bases between them.

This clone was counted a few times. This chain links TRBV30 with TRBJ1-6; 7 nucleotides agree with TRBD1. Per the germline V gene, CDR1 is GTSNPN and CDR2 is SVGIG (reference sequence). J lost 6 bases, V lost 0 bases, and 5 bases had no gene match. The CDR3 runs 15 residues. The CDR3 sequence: CAWSVRQGGNSPLHF. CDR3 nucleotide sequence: TGTGCCTGGAGTGTCCGACAGGGAGGTAATTCACCCCTCCACTTT.

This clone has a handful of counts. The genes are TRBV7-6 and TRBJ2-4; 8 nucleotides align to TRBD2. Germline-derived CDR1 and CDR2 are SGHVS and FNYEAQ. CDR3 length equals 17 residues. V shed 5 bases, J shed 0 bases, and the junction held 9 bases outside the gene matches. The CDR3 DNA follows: TGTGCCAGCAGCCACCTCCTCGGGGGGGCAGCCAAAAACATTCAGTACTTC. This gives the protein CASSHLLGGAAKNIQYF. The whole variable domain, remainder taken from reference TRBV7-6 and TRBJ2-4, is GAGVSQSPRYKVTKRGQDVALRCDPISGHVSLYWYRQALGQGPEFLTYFNYEAQQDKSGLPNDRFSAERPEGSISTLTIQRTEQRDSAMYRCASSHLLGGAAKNIQYFGAGTRLSVL.

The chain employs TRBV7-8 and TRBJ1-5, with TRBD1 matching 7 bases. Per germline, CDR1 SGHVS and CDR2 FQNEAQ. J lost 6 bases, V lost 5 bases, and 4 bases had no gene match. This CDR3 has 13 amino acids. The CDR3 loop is CASSRDRTQPQHF. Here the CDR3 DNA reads TGTGCCAGCAGCCGGGACAGAACTCAGCCCCAGCATTTT.